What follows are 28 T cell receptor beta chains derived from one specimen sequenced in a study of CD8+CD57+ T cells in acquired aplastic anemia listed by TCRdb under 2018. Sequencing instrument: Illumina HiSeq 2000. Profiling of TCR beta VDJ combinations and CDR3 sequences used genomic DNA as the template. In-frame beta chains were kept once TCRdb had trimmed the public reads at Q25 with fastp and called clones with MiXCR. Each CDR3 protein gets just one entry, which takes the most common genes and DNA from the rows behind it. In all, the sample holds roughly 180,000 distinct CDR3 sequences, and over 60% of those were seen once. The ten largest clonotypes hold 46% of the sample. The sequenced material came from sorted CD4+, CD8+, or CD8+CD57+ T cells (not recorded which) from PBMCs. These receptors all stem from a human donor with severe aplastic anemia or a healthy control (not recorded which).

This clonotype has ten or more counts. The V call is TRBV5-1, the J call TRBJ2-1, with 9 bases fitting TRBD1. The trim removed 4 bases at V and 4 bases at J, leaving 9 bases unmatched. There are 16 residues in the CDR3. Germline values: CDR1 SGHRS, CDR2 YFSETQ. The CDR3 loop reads CASSTSGTGLYNEQFF. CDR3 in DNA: TGCGCCAGCAGCACATCCGGGACAGGGTTATACAATGAGCAGTTCTTC.

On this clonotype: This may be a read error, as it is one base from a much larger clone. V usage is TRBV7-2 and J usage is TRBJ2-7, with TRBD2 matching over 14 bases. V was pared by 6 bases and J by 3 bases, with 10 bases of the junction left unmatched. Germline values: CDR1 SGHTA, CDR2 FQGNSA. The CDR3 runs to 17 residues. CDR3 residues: CASRSGTSGGRYYEQYF. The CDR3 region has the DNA TGTGCCAGCAGATCCGGGACTAGCGGGGGCCGTTACTACGAGCAGTACTTC.

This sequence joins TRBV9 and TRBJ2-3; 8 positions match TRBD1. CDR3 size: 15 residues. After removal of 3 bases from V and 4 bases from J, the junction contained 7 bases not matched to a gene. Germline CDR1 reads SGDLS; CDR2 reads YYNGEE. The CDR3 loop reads CASSEDREGPDTQYF. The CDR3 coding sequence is TGTGCCAGCAGCGAGGACAGGGAAGGCCCAGATACGCAGTATTTT.

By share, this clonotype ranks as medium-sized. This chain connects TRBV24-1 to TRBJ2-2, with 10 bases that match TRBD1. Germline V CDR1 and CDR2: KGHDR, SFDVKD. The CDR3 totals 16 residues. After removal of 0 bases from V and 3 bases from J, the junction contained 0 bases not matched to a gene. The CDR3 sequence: CATSDLGTGDTGELFF. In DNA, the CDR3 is TGTGCCACCAGTGATTTGGGGACAGGGGACACCGGGGAGCTGTTTTTT.

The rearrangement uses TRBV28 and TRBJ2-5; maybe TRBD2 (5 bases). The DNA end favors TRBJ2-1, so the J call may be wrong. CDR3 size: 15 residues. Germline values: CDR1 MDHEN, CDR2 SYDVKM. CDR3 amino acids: CASSFPEGTYNEQFF. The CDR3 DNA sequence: TGTGCCAGCAGTTTTCCTGAGGGAACCTACAATGAGCAGTTCTTC.

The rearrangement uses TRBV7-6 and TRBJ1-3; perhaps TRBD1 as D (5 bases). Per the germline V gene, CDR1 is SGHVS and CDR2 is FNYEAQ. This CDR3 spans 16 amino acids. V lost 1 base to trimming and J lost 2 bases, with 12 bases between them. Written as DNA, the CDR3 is TGTGCCAGCAGCTTAGGAGGGACGGCTACTGGAAACACCATATATTTT. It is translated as CASSLGGTATGNTIYF.

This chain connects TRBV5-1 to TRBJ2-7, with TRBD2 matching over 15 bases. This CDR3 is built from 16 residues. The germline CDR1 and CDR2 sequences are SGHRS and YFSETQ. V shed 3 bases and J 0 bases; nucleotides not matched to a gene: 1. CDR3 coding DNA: TGCGCCAGCAGCTGGACTAGCGGGGGGGTCTCCTACGAGCAGTACTTC. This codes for CASSWTSGGVSYEQYF.

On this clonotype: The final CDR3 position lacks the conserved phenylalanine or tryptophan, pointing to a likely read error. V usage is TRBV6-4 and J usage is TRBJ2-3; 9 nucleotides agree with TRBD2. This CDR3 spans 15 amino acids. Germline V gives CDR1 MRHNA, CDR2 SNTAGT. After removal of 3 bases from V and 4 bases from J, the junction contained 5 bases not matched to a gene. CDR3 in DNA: TGTGCCAGCAGTGAGACAGCGGGGGGTTCAGATACGCAGTATCTT. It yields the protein CASSETAGGSDTQYL.

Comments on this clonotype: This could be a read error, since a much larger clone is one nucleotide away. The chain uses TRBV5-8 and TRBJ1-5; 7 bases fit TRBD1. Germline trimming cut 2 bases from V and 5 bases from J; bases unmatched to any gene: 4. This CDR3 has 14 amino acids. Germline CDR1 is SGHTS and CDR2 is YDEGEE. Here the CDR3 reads CASSFGQVDQPQHF. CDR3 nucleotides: TGTGCCAGCAGCTTCGGACAGGTGGATCAGCCCCAGCATTTT.

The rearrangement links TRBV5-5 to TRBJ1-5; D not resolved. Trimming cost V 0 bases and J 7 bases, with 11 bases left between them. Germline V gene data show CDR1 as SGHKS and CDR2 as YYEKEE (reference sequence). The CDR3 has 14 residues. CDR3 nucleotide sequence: TGTGCCAGCAGCTTGGTGGCCTACGAGCAGCCCCAGCATTTT. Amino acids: CASSLVAYEQPQHF.

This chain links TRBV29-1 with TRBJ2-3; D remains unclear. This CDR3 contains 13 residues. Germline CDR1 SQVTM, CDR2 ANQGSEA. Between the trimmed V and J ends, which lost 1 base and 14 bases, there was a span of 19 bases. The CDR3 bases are TGCAGCGTTGAAGGTGGCAGCTCCTACGAGCCGTATTTT. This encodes CSVEGGSSYEPYF.

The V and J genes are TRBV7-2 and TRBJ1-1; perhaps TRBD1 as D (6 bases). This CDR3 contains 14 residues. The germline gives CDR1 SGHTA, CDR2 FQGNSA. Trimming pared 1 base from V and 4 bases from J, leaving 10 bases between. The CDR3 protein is CASSLVPGVTEAFF. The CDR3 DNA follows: TGTGCCAGCAGCTTAGTTCCAGGGGTCACTGAAGCTTTCTTT.

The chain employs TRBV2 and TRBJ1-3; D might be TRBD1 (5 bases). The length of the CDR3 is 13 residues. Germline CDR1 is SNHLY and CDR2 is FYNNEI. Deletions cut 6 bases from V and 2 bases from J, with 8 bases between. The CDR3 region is CASRQGPGNTIYF. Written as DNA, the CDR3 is TGTGCCAGCAGGCAGGGTCCTGGAAACACCATATATTTT.

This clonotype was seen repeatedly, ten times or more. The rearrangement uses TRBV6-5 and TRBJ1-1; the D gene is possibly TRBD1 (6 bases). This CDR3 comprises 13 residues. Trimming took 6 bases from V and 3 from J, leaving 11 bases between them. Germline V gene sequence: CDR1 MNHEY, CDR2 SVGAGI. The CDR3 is CASSIHRDTEAFF. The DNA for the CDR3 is TGTGCCAGCAGCATACACAGGGACACTGAAGCTTTCTTT.

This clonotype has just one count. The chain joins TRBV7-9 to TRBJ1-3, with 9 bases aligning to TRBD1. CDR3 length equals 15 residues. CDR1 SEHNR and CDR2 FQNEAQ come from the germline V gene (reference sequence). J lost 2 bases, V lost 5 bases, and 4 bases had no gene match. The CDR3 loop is CASSPRQGAGNTIYF. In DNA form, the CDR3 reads TGTGCCAGCAGCCCGCGACAGGGGGCTGGAAACACCATATATTTT.

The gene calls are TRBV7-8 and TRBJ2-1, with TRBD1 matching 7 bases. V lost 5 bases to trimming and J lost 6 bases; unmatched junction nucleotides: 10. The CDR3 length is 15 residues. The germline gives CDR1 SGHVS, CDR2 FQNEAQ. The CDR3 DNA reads TGTGCCAGCAGCCCGACAGGGAATAGGGCCAATGAGCAGTTCTTC. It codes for CASSPTGNRANEQFF.

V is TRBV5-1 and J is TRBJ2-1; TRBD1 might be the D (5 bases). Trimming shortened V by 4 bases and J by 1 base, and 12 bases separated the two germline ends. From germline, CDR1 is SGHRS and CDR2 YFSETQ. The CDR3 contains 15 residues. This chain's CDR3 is CASSQGHLSYNEQFF. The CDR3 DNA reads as TGCGCCAGCAGCCAAGGACACCTATCCTACAATGAGCAGTTCTTC.

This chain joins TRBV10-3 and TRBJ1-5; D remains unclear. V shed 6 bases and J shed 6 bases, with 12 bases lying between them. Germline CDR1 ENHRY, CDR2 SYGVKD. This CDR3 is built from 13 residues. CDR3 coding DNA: TGTGCCATCAGGGACGGGTCCGGTCAGCCCCAGCATTTT. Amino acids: CAIRDGSGQPQHF.

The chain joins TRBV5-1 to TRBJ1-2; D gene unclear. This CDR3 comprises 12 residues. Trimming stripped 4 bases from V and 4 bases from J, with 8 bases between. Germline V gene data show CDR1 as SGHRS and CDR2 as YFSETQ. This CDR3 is CASSDVGYGYTF. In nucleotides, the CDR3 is TGCGCCAGCAGCGACGTCGGCTATGGCTACACCTTC.

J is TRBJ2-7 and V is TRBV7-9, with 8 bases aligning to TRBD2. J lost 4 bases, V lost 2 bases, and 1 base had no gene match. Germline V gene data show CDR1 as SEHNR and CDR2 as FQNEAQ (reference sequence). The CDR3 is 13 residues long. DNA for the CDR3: TGTGCCAGCAGCTTAAGCGGGGGATACGAGCAGTACTTC. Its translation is CASSLSGGYEQYF. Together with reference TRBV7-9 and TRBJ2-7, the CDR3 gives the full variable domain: DTGVSQNPRHKITKRGQNVTFRCDPISEHNRLYWYRQTLGQGPEFLTYFQNEAQLEKSRLLSDRFSAERPKGSFSTLEIQRTEQGDSAMYLCASSLSGGYEQYFGPGTRLTVT.

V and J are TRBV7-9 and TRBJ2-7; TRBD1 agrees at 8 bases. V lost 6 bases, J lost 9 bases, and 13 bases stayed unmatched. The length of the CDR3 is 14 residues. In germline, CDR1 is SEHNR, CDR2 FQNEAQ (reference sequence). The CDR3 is CASSSDRDGGGQYF. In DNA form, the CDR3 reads TGTGCCAGCAGTTCGGACAGGGATGGTGGCGGGCAGTACTTC.

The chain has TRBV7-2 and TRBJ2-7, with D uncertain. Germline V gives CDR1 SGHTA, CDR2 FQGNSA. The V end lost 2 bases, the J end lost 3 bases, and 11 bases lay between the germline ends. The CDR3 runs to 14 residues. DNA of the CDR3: TGTGCCAGCAGCTTATGGGCGGCAAGCTACGAGCAGTACTTC. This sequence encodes CASSLWAASYEQYF.

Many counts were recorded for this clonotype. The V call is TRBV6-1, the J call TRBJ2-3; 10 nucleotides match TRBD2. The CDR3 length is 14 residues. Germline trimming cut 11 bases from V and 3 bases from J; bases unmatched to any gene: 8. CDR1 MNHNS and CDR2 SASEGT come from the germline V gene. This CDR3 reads CAAAASGSTDTQYF. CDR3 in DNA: TGTGCCGCCGCGGCTAGCGGGAGTACAGATACGCAGTATTTT.

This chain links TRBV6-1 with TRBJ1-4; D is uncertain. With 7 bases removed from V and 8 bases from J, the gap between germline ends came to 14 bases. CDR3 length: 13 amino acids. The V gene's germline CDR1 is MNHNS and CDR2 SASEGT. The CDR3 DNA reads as TGTGCCAGCATGGATTGGGAGACGGAAAAACTGTTTTTT. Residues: CASMDWETEKLFF.

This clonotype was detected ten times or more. The CDR3 DNA sequence: TGTGCCAGCAGTTTGATGGGAGGGGAGACCCAGTACTTC. Translating it yields CASSLMGGETQYF. This chain joins TRBV28 and TRBJ2-5, with 7 bases that match TRBD2. Germline CDR1 is MDHEN and CDR2 is SYDVKM. Germline trimming cut 3 bases from V and 5 bases from J; bases unmatched to any gene: 3. The CDR3 has 13 residues. Variable domain in full (rest from reference TRBV28 and TRBJ2-5): DVKVTQSSRYLVKRTGEKVFLECVQDMDHENMFWYRQDPGLGLRLIYFSYDVKMKEKGDIPEGYSVSREKKERFSLILESASTNQTSMYLCASSLMGGETQYFGPGTRLLVL.

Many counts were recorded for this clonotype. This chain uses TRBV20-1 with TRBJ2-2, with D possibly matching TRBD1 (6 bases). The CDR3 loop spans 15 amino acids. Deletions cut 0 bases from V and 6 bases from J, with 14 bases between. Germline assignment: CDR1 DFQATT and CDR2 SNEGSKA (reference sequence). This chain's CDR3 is CSARDWQGWSGELFF. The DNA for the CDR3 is TGCAGTGCTAGAGATTGGCAGGGGTGGTCCGGGGAGCTGTTTTTT.

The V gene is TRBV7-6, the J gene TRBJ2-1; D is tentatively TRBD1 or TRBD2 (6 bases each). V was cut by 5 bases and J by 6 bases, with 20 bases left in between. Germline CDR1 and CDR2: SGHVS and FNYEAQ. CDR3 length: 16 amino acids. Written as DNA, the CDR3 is TGTGCCAGCAGCCAGACTAGGGGGATGGGATGCAATGAGCAGTTCTTC. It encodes CASSQTRGMGCNEQFF.

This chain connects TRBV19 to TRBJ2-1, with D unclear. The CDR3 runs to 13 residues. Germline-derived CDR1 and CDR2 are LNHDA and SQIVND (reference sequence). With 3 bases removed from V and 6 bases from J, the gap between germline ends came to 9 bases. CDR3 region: CASSIIRSNEQFF. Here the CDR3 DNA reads TGTGCCAGTAGTATTATCAGGAGCAATGAGCAGTTCTTC. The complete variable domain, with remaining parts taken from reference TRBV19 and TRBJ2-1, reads DGGITQSPKYLFRKEGQNVTLSCEQNLNHDAMYWYRQDPGQGLRLIYYSQIVNDFQKGDIAEGYSVSREKKESFPLTVTSAQKNPTAFYLCASSIIRSNEQFFGPGTRLTVL.